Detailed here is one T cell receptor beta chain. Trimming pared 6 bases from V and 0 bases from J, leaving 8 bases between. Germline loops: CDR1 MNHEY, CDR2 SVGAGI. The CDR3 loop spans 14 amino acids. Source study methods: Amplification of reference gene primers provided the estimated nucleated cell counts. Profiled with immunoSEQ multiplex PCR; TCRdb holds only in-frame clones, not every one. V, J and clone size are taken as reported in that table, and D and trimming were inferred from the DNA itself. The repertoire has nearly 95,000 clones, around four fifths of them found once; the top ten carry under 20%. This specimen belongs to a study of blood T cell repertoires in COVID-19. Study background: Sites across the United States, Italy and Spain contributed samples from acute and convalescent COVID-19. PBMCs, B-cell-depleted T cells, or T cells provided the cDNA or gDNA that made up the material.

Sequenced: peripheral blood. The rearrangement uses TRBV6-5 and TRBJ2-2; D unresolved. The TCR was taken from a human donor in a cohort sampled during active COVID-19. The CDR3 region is CASSRPPNTGELFF. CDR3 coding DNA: TGTGCCAGCAGCAGGCCGCCGAACACCGGGGAGCTGTTTTTT.